The 14 T cell receptor beta chains below come from one sample, sequenced in a study of blood T cell repertoires in COVID-19. The protocol was immunoSEQ multiplex PCR, while the TCRdb copy is restricted to in-frame clones and leaves out a portion. In the table there are about 200,000 clones, about four fifths of which are singletons. Sequences were obtained from peripheral blood. Source of these receptors: a woman aged 40 to 49 with active or convalescent COVID-19.

The chain joins TRBV7-6 to TRBJ2-1; D might be TRBD2 (6 bases). The CDR3 consists of 16 residues. The ends were cut back, 0 bases at V and 6 bases at J, with 15 bases in the middle. Germline CDR1 and CDR2: SGHVS and FNYEAQ. The CDR3 here is CASSLALAGWGNEQFF. The CDR3 DNA follows: TGTGCCAGCAGCTTAGCGCTGGCGGGATGGGGCAATGAGCAGTTCTTC.

CDR3 sequence reads: CASLSDRSDNEQFF. CDR3 sequence (DNA): TGTGCCAGCCTTTCGGACAGGAGCGACAATGAGCAGTTCTTC. V is TRBV2 and J is TRBJ2-1, with 7 bases aligning to TRBD1. The CDR3 totals 14 residues. The germline CDR1 and CDR2 sequences are SNHLY and FYNNEI. The J segment lost 5 bases and the V segment lost 8 bases, leaving 9 bases of the junction unmatched.

V gene TRBV6-5 combines with J gene TRBJ1-2, with unresolved D. The V gene lost 7 bases and the J gene lost 6 bases, with 12 bases spanning the gap. This CDR3 spans 12 amino acids. Germline lookup yields CDR1 MNHEY and CDR2 SVGAGI. The CDR3 protein is CASTQLMDGYTF. The CDR3 DNA sequence: TGTGCCAGCACCCAACTCATGGATGGCTACACCTTC.

Concerning this clone itself: Other DNA sequences within the sample encode an identical CDR3. This chain uses TRBV29-1 with TRBJ2-1, with D perhaps TRBD1 (6 bases). V gave up 1 base and J gave up 4 bases, with 8 bases separating them. CDR3 length: 13 amino acids. CDR1 and CDR2 (germline): SQVTM, ANQGSEA. CDR3 sequence (DNA): TGCAGCGTTGAAGGGACAGATTACAATGAGCAGTTCTTC. Translating gives CSVEGTDYNEQFF.

V usage is TRBV28 and J usage is TRBJ1-2; 8 nucleotides match TRBD1. V shed 5 bases and J 13 bases; nucleotides not matched to a gene: 18. CDR1 and CDR2 from the germline V gene are MDHEN and SYDVKM. The CDR3 runs to 15 residues. The DNA of the CDR3 is TGTGCCAGCAGTCGAGACGGACAGGGAATTCAACCCGGCACCTTC. Protein sequence: CASSRDGQGIQPGTF.

The chain combines TRBV7-9 with TRBJ1-2; the D is unclear. The length of the CDR3 is 17 residues. Germline CDR1 and CDR2: SEHNR and FQNEAQ (reference sequence). V lost 2 bases, J lost 2 bases, and 18 bases lay in between. The CDR3 loop reads CASSLKLSGGSNYGYTF. The CDR3 nucleotides read TGTGCCAGCAGCTTAAAACTTTCAGGAGGGTCGAACTATGGCTACACCTTC.

This clone has just one count. The chain carries TRBV4-1 and TRBJ2-1; 11 bases are a match to TRBD2. The length of the CDR3 is 13 residues. The V gene end was trimmed by 0 bases and the J gene end by 14 bases; junction bases not matched to a gene: 3. CDR1 and CDR2 (germline): MGHRA, YSYEKL. CDR3 nucleotides: TGCGCCAGCAGCCAAGATAGGGGACTAGCGGAGTTCTTC. This encodes CASSQDRGLAEFF.

V gene TRBV10-3 combines with J gene TRBJ2-1, with TRBD2 matching over 8 bases. V dropped 3 bases and J dropped 7; count of bases not matched to a gene: 8. CDR1 is ENHRY and CDR2 is SYGVKD in the germline V gene. The CDR3 sequence is 15 residues long. DNA for the CDR3: TGTGCCATCAGTGAAAGCGGGGGACCCAATAATGAGCAGTTCTTC. It codes for CAISESGGPNNEQFF.

The chain couples TRBV6-2 or TRBV6-3 to TRBJ1-5; no clear D. The ends were cut back, 3 bases at V and 4 bases at J, with 13 bases in the middle. The CDR3 extends over 15 amino acids. CDR1 is MNHEY, CDR2 SVGEGT, per germline. The CDR3 coding sequence is TGTGCCAGCAGTTATGCGGGCAGTGGAAATCAGCCCCAGCATTTT. It codes for CASSYAGSGNQPQHF.

The chain is built from TRBV24-1 and TRBJ1-3; D gene unclear. The V and J ends lost 4 bases and 0 bases respectively, with 12 bases between them. Germline-derived CDR1 and CDR2 are KGHDR and SFDVKD. The CDR3 is made up of 16 amino acids. CDR3 loop: CATSELGVYSGNTIYF. In DNA, the CDR3 is TGTGCCACCAGTGAATTAGGAGTATACTCTGGAAACACCATATATTTT.

V and J are TRBV4-1 and TRBJ2-5; D may be TRBD2 (5 bases). V lost 1 base and J lost 3, with 24 bases in between. The CDR3 runs to 19 residues. The germline CDR1 and CDR2 sequences are MGHRA and YSYEKL. The CDR3 protein is CASSQVREYRRQKKETQYF. The CDR3 DNA follows: TGCGCCAGCAGCCAAGTAAGGGAGTATAGAAGACAAAAGAAAGAGACCCAGTACTTC.

The table lists this clone with a few counts. The chain joins TRBV29-1 to TRBJ2-2; D possibly corresponds to TRBD2 (5 bases). The V end lost 7 bases, the J end lost 5 bases, and 8 bases lay between the germline ends. CDR1 is SQVTM, CDR2 ANQGSEA, per germline. The CDR3 covers 11 residues. The CDR3 bases are TGCAGCGGTGGGAGTACCGGGGAGCTGTTTTTT. Its translation is CSGGSTGELFF.

Turning to this clone: With a much larger clone just one base away, this may be a read error. Other DNA sequences in this specimen translate into the identical CDR3. The rearrangement links TRBV6-6 to TRBJ1-1, with 9 bases that match TRBD1. There are 16 residues in the CDR3. V dropped 4 bases and J dropped 10; count of bases not matched to a gene: 16. Germline values: CDR1 MNHNY, CDR2 SVGAGI (reference sequence). CDR3 in DNA: TGTGCCAGCAGTTTGACAGGGGGTCGGGCGGGGGCGGGAGCTTTCTTT. Its protein is CASSLTGGRAGAGAFF.

The chain is built from TRBV19 and TRBJ1-3; TRBD1 agrees at 9 bases. CDR3 size: 17 residues. CDR1 and CDR2 (germline): LNHDA, SQIVND (reference sequence). The V and J ends lost 5 bases and 0 bases, in that order; junction bases with no gene match: 8. In nucleotides, the CDR3 is TGTGCCAGTAGTCCCGGGACAGGGTTCTTCTCTGGAAACACCATATATTTT. Residues: CASSPGTGFFSGNTIYF.